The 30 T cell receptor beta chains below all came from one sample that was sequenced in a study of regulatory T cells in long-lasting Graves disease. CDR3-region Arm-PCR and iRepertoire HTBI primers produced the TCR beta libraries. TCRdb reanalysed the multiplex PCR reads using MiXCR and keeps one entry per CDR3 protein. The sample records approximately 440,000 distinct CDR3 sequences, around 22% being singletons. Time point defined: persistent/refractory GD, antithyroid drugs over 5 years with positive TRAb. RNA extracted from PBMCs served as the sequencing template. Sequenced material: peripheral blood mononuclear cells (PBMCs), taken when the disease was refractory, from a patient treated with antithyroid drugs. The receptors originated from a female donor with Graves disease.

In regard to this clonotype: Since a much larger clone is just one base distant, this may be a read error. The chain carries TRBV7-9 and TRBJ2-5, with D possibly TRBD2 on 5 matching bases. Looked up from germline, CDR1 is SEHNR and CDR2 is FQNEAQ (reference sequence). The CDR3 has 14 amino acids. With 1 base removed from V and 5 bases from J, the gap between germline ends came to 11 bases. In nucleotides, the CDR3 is TGTGCCAGCAGCTTAGGAACGGAGCGGGAGACCCAGTACTTC. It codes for CASSLGTERETQYF.

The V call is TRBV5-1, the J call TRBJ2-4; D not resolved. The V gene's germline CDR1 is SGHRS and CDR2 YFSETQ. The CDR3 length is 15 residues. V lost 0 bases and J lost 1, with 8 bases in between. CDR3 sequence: CASSLGAPAKNIQYF. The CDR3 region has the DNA TGCGCCAGCAGCTTGGGTGCGCCTGCCAAAAACATTCAGTACTTC.

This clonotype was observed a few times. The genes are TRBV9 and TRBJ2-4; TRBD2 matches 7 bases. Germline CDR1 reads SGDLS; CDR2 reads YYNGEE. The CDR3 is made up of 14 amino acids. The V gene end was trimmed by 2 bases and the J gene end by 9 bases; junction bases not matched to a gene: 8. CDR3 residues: CASSVGLESSIQYF. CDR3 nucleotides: TGTGCCAGCAGCGTTGGACTAGAATCGAGCATTCAGTACTTC. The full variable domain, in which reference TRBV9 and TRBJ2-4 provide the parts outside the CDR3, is DSGVTQTPKHLITATGQRVTLRCSPRSGDLSVYWYQQSLDQGLQFLIQYYNGEERAKGNILERFSAQQFPDLHSELNLSSLELGDSALYFCASSVGLESSIQYFGAGTRLSVL.

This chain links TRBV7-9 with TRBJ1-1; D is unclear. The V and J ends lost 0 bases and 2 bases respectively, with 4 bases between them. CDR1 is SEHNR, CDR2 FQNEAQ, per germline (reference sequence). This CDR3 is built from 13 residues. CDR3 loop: CASSLAPNTEAFF. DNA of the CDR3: TGTGCCAGCAGCTTAGCGCCTAACACTGAAGCTTTCTTT.

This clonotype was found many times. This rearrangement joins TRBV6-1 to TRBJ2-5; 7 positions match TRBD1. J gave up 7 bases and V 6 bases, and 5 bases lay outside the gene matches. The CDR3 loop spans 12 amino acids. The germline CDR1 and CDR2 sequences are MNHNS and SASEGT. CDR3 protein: CASSPRQGTQYF. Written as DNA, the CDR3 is TGTGCCAGCAGCCCCCGACAGGGGACCCAGTACTTC.

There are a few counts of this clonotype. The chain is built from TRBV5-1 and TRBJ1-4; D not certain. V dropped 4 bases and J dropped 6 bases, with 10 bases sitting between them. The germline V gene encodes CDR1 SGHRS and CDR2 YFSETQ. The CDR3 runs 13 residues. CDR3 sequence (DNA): TGCGCCAGCAGCCTGGAGATCGATGAAAAACTGTTTTTT. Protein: CASSLEIDEKLFF.

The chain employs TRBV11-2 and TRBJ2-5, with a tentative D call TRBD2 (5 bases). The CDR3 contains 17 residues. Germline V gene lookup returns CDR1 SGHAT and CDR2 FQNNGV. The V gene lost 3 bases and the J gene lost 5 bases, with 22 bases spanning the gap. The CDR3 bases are TGTGCCAGCAGCTTTTATGGCTCGGGGAGAGGAGATGAGACCCAGTACTTC. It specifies CASSFYGSGRGDETQYF.

The CDR3 nucleotides read TGTGCCAGCAGGAGGAGAGGAGATGAAAAACTGTTTTTT. Translated: CASRRRGDEKLFF. The chain is built from TRBV6-1 and TRBJ1-4; no firm D call. Trimming left V 6 bases short and J 6 bases short, with 11 bases between. This CDR3 contains 13 residues. The germline gives CDR1 MNHNS, CDR2 SASEGT.

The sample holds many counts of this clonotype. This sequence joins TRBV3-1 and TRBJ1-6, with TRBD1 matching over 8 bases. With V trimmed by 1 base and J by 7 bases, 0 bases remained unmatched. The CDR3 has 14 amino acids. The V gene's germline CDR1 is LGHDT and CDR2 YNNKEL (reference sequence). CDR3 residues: CASSQGTGNSPLHF. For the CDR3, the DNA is TGTGCCAGCAGCCAAGGGACAGGGAATTCACCCCTCCACTTT.

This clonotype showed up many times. The CDR3 loop reads CASSLGTHSYEQYF. The CDR3 region has the DNA TGTGCCAGCAGCTTAGGGACTCATTCCTACGAGCAGTACTTC. This rearrangement joins TRBV7-2 to TRBJ2-7, with a weak D call TRBD2 (5 bases). The CDR3 is made up of 14 amino acids. The V gene lost 1 base and the J gene lost 1 base, with 8 bases spanning the gap. CDR1 is SGHTA and CDR2 is FQGNSA in the germline V gene.

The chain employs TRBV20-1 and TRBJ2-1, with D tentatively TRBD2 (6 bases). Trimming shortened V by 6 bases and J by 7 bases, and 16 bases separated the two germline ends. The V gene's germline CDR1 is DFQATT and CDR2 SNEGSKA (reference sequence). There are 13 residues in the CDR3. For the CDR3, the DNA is TGCAGTGCAGACACCGGGACTCTGAATGAGCAGTTCTTC. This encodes CSADTGTLNEQFF.

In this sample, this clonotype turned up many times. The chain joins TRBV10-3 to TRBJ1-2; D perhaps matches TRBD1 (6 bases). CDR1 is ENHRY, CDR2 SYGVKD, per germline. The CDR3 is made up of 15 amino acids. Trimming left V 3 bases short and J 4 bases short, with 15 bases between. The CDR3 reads CAISDGGGAGYGYTF. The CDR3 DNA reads TGTGCCATCAGTGATGGTGGGGGCGCGGGCTATGGCTACACCTTC.

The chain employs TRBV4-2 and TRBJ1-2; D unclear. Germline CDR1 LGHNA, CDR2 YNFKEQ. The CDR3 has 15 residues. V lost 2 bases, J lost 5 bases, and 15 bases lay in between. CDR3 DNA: TGTGCCAGCAGCCAAAGTCCGGACTTAAAATATGGCTACACCTTC. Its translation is CASSQSPDLKYGYTF.

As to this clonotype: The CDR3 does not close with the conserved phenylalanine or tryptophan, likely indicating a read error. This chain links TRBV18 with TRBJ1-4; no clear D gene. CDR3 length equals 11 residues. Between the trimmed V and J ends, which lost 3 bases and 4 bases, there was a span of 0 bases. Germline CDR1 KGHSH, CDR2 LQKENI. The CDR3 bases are TGTGCCAGCTCACCTAATGAAAAACTGTTTGTT. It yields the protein CASSPNEKLFV.

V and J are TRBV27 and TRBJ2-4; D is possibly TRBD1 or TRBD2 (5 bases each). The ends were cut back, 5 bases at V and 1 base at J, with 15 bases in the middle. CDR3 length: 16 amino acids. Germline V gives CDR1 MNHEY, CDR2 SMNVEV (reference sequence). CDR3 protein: CASSPRPGQAKNIQYF. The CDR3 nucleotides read TGTGCCAGCAGTCCCCGCCCGGGGCAGGCCAAAAACATTCAGTACTTC.

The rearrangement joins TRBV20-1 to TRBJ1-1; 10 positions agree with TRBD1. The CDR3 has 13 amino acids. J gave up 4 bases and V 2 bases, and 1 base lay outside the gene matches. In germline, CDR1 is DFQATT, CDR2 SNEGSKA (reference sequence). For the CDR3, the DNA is TGCAGTGCTAGATGGGACAGGGGCACTGAAGCTTTCTTT. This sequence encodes CSARWDRGTEAFF.

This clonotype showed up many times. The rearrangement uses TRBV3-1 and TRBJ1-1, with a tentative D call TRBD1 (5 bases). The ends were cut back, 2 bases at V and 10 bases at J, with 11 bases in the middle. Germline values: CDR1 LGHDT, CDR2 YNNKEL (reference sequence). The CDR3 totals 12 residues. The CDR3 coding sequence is TGTGCCAGCAGCCAAACAGGCGGAAGAGCTTTCTTT. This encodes CASSQTGGRAFF.

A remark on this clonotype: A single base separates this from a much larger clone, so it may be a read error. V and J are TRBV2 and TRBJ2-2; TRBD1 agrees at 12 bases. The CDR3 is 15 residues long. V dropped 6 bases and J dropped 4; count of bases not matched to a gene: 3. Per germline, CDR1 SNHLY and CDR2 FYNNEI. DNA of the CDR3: TGTGCCAGCAGGGGACAGGGGGCGAGCACCGGGGAGCTGTTTTTT. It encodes CASRGQGASTGELFF.

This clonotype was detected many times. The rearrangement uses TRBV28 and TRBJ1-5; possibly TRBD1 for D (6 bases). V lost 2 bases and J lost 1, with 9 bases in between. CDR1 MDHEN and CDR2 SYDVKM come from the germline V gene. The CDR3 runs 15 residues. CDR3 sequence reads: CASSLIQGSNQPQHF. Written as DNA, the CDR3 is TGTGCCAGCAGTTTAATACAGGGAAGCAATCAGCCCCAGCATTTT.

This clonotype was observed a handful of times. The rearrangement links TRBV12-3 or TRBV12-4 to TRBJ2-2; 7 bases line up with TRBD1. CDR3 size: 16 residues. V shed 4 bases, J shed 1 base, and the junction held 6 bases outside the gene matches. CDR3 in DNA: TGTGCCAGCAGTTCACTAGGGGGCCGGAACACCGGGGAGCTGTTTTTT. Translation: CASSSLGGRNTGELFF.

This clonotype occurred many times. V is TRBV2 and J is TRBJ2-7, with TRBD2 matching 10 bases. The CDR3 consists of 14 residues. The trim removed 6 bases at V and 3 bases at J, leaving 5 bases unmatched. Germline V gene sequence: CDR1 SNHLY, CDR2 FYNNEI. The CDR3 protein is CASRTASGSYEQYF. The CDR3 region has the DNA TGTGCCAGCAGGACGGCTAGCGGGAGCTACGAGCAGTACTTC.

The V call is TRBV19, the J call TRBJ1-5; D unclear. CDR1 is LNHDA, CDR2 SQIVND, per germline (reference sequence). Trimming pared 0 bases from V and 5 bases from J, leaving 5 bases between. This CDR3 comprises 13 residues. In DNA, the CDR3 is TGTGCCAGTAGTATAGAAAGGGATCAGCCCCAGCATTTT. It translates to CASSIERDQPQHF.

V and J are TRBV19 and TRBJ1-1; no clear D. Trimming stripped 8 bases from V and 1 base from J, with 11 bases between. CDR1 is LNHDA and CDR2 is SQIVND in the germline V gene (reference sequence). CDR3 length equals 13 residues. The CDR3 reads CASEYSGNTEAFF. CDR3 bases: TGTGCCAGTGAGTATTCAGGGAACACTGAAGCTTTCTTT.

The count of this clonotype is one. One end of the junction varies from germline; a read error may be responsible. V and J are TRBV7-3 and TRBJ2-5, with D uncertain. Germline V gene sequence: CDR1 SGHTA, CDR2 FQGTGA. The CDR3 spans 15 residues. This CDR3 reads CASSITPETSETQYF. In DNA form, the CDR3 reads TGTGCCAGCAGCATAACACCTGAAACGTCCGAGACCCAGTACTTC.

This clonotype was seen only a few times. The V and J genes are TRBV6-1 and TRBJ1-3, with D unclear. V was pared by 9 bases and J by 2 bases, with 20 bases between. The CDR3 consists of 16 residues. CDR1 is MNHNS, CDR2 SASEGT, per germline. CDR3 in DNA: TGTGCCAGTTCGTCCCGTGGGTTAGGGACTGGAAACACCATATATTTT. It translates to CASSSRGLGTGNTIYF.

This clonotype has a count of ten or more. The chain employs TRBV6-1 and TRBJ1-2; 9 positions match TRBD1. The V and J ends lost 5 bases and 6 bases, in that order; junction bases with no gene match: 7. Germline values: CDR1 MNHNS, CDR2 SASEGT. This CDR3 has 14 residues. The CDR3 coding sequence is TGTGCCAGCAGTCCAAGGGGACAGGGTAATGGCTACACCTTC. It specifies CASSPRGQGNGYTF.

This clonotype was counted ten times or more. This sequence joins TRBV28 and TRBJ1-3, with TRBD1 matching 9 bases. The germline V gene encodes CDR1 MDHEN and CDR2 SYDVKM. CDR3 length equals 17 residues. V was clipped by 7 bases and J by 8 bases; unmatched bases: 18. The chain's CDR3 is CASNGYNGQGLSDTIYF. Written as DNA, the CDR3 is TGTGCCAGCAACGGATACAACGGACAGGGGTTGTCGGACACCATATATTTT.

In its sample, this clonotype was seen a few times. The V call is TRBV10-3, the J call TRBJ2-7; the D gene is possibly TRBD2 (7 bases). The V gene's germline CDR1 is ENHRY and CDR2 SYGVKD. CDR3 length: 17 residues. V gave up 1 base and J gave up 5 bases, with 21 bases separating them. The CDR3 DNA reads TGTGCCATCAGTGAGTGGGGGGGAGGACAGCTTAACCACGAGCAGTACTTC. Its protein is CAISEWGGGQLNHEQYF.

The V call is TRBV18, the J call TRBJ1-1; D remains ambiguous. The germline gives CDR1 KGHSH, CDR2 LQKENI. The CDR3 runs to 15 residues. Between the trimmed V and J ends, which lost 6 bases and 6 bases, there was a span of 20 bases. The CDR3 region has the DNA TGTGCCAGCTCCCGAAAATCCGACGGCAACGCTGAAGCTTTCTTT. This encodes CASSRKSDGNAEAFF.

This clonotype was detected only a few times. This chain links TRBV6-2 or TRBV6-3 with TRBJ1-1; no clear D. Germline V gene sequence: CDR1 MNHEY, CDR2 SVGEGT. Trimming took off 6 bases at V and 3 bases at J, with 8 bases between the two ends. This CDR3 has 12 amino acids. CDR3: CASRDGDTEAFF. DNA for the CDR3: TGTGCCAGCAGGGATGGGGACACTGAAGCTTTCTTT.